The TCR beta chain under discussion was sequenced for a study of shared clonotypes between healthy human individuals. The study's findings and limits: Naive CD4 clonotypes overlapped across several donors at roughly 5%. Larger estimated richness was generally seen in naive subsets than in memory subsets.

Execution of the assay was at deep level. When replicate PCRs were run on sorted subsets, they used 200 to 250 ng DNA, some 29,000 T cell genomes. Measured with immunoSEQ multiplex PCR; TCRdb has only the in-frame clones, and not every one. The profile covers more than 900,000 clones, with about 80% appearing a single time and 0.55% to 0.7% taken by the ten largest. In germline, CDR1 is MNHEY, CDR2 SVGAGI. V was clipped by 3 bases and J by 7 bases; unmatched bases: 12. CDR3 length: 15 residues. On this clone itself: The antigen remains unidentified.

The chain carries TRBV6-5 and TRBJ2-7; 7 bases align to TRBD2. The sequence was obtained from a man aged 18 to 35 in good health. Some clones in this sample may be carry-over from other donors' samples. Sequenced input: memory CD4+ T cells from PBMCs. Indicated subset: CD45RA-negative fraction. The CDR3 region is CASSYTGLGRGEQYF. The CDR3 bases are TGTGCCAGCAGTTATACGGGACTTGGGCGGGGGGAGCAGTACTTC.